Below are 17 T cell receptor beta chains sequenced from a single sample in a study of cytomegalovirus exposure and HLA in healthy donors. Sequencing used immunoSEQ multiplex PCR; TCRdb keeps in-frame clones, though not all of them. The sample comprises around 150,000 clones, approximately 87% of which are singletons, and 5% to 7% rests with the top ten. Sequences were obtained from PBMCs. These receptors came from a woman aged 30 to 39 in good health and CMV-seronegative.

This clone turned up a few times. The V and J genes are TRBV5-1 and TRBJ1-2; D may be TRBD1 (6 bases). The CDR3 spans 15 residues. V lost 0 bases and J 1 base, leaving 10 bases between the germline ends. Germline V gene data show CDR1 as SGHRS and CDR2 as YFSETQ. For the CDR3, the DNA is TGCGCCAGCAGCTTGGGTGGACAGTTTAACTATGGCTACACCTTC. It codes for CASSLGGQFNYGYTF.

The V call is TRBV28, the J call TRBJ1-1; D may be TRBD1 (5 bases). V dropped 11 bases and J dropped 4 bases, with 20 bases sitting between them. Germline V gives CDR1 MDHEN, CDR2 SYDVKM. CDR3 size: 14 residues. In nucleotides, the CDR3 is TGTGCCTCCAAGTCCCCCGGGGGACGCACTGAAGCTTTCTTT. This translates into CASKSPGGRTEAFF.

V and J are TRBV28 and TRBJ2-5; possibly TRBD2 for D (6 bases). The CDR3 runs 14 residues. Germline CDR1 reads MDHEN; CDR2 reads SYDVKM. The germline V and J ends were trimmed by 3 bases and 1 base, with 9 bases remaining between them. The DNA of the CDR3 is TGTGCCAGCAGTTTCGGCGGGACCCAAGAGACCCAGTACTTC. Protein sequence: CASSFGGTQETQYF.

The V call is TRBV7-3, the J call TRBJ1-1; D not resolved. V was pared by 5 bases and J by 1 base, with 11 bases between. Germline assignment: CDR1 SGHTA and CDR2 FQGTGA. The CDR3 spans 14 residues. The DNA of the CDR3 is TGTGCCAGCAGCCTTGGGTCTGAGAACACTGAAGCTTTCTTT. Translated: CASSLGSENTEAFF. The full variable domain, in which reference TRBV7-3 and TRBJ1-1 provide the parts outside the CDR3, is GAGVSQTPSNKVTEKGKYVELRCDPISGHTALYWYRQSLGQGPEFLIYFQGTGAADDSGLPNDRFFAVRPEGSVSTLKIQRTERGDSAVYLCASSLGSENTEAFFGQGTRLTVV.

This chain links TRBV5-6 with TRBJ2-3, with D possibly matching TRBD1 (5 bases). This CDR3 region has 13 residues. Germline V gene data show CDR1 as SGHDT and CDR2 as YYEEEE. V was cut by 2 bases and J by 8 bases, with 12 bases left in between. This CDR3 is CASSFTGAGTQYF. CDR3 nucleotides: TGTGCCAGCAGCTTTACAGGTGCAGGTACGCAGTATTTT.

This clone turned up a few times. The chain links TRBV19 to TRBJ2-7, with TRBD1 matching over 7 bases. J lost 3 bases, V lost 5 bases, and 10 bases had no gene match. CDR1 and CDR2 from the germline V gene are LNHDA and SQIVND (reference sequence). The CDR3 contains 15 residues. CDR3 bases: TGTGCCAGTAGTTACCGACAGGGAAGTAACTACGAGCAGTACTTC. This gives the protein CASSYRQGSNYEQYF.

The J gene is TRBJ2-1, the V gene TRBV27; no clear D gene. The CDR3 has 14 residues. The germline gives CDR1 MNHEY, CDR2 SMNVEV (reference sequence). Trimming took off 6 bases at V and 4 bases at J, with 13 bases between the two ends. CDR3 protein: CASRGLGQYNEQFF. The DNA for the CDR3 is TGTGCCAGCAGGGGGTTAGGGCAATACAATGAGCAGTTCTTC.

A note on this clone: Other DNA sequences of this sample code for an identical CDR3. The rearrangement links TRBV27 to TRBJ2-1; D gene ambiguous. Deletions cut 3 bases from V and 6 bases from J, with 6 bases between. Germline V CDR1 and CDR2: MNHEY, SMNVEV (reference sequence). The length of the CDR3 is 12 residues. The CDR3 DNA follows: TGTGCCAGCAGTTTTCCCGGCAATGAGCAGTTCTTC. Amino acid sequence: CASSFPGNEQFF.

The chain combines TRBV27 with TRBJ2-7, with TRBD1 identical over 11 bases. Germline V gene lookup returns CDR1 MNHEY and CDR2 SMNVEV (reference sequence). J gave up 2 bases and V 8 bases, and 5 bases lay outside the gene matches. The length of the CDR3 is 14 residues. The CDR3 DNA follows: TGTGCCAGCGGTTGGGGACAGGGGGCCTACGAGCAGTACTTC. Translated: CASGWGQGAYEQYF.

The gene calls are TRBV29-1 and TRBJ2-7, with TRBD1 identical over 8 bases. The CDR3 runs to 14 residues. CDR1 is SQVTM and CDR2 is ANQGSEA in the germline V gene. V lost 4 bases, J lost 8 bases, and 13 bases stayed unmatched. CDR3 protein: CSVAGQGPIYKQYF. The CDR3 nucleotides are TGCAGCGTTGCAGGACAGGGCCCTATTTACAAGCAGTACTTC.

J is TRBJ2-3 and V is TRBV7-3; 9 nucleotides line up with TRBD2. CDR3 length: 14 amino acids. The germline V gene encodes CDR1 SGHTA and CDR2 FQGTGA. Trimming removed 5 bases from V and 5 bases from J; junction bases left unmatched: 5. The CDR3 sequence is CASSRGLAQDTQYF. The CDR3 nucleotides read TGTGCCAGCAGCCGGGGACTAGCACAAGATACGCAGTATTTT.

This chain joins TRBV28 and TRBJ1-5; 7 bases align to TRBD1. The CDR3 covers 15 residues. V trimming: 5 bases; J trimming: 4 bases; junction bases outside the gene matches: 8. Germline V gene data show CDR1 as MDHEN and CDR2 as SYDVKM. The DNA for the CDR3 is TGTGCCAGCAGTGAGACAGGGACTAGGAATCAGCCCCAGCATTTT. It yields the protein CASSETGTRNQPQHF.

This clone was counted a single time. The V and J genes are TRBV25-1 and TRBJ2-5; D possibly matches TRBD1 or TRBD2 (6 bases each). The CDR3 spans 15 residues. The V gene lost 5 bases and the J gene lost 4 bases, with 17 bases spanning the gap. Germline loops: CDR1 MGHDK, CDR2 SYGVNS. CDR3 DNA sequence: TGTGCCAGCAGTCCCACGGGGGCAGGCGGAGAGACCCAGTACTTC. Amino acid sequence: CASSPTGAGGETQYF.

V is TRBV27 and J is TRBJ2-7, with TRBD1 identical over 8 bases. Germline trimming cut 8 bases from V and 3 bases from J; bases unmatched to any gene: 6. The CDR3 spans 13 residues. Per the germline V gene, CDR1 is MNHEY and CDR2 is SMNVEV (reference sequence). The CDR3 is CASGYRGIYEQYF. The CDR3 coding sequence is TGTGCCAGCGGCTACAGGGGGATCTACGAGCAGTACTTC.

This clone was recorded a few times. This chain uses TRBV7-2 with TRBJ1-2, with 7 bases aligning to TRBD1. The CDR3 length is 13 residues. The V gene end was trimmed by 4 bases and the J gene end by 6 bases; junction bases not matched to a gene: 5. The germline V gene encodes CDR1 SGHTA and CDR2 FQGNSA. CDR3 sequence: CASSSTGLHGYTF. The CDR3 DNA reads TGTGCCAGCAGCTCGACAGGGCTTCATGGCTACACCTTC.

This clone appeared a single time. V is TRBV29-1 and J is TRBJ1-1; D gene unclear. CDR1 SQVTM and CDR2 ANQGSEA come from the germline V gene. This CDR3 contains 14 residues. Trimming shortened V by 0 bases and J by 3 bases, and 11 bases separated the two germline ends. The CDR3 DNA reads as TGCAGCGTTGAAGATGTCGACATACACACTGAAGCTTTCTTT. Its protein product is CSVEDVDIHTEAFF. Drawing the rest from reference TRBV29-1 and TRBJ1-1, the complete variable domain is SAVISQKPSRDICQRGTSLTIQCQVDSQVTMMFWYRQQPGQSLTLIATANQGSEATYESGFVIDKFPISRPNLTFSTLTVSNMSPEDSSIYLCSVEDVDIHTEAFFGQGTRLTVV.

This clone has just a few counts. The genes are TRBV27 and TRBJ2-3, with D perhaps TRBD2 (5 bases). The CDR3 runs 15 residues. Trimming removed 4 bases from V and 4 bases from J, with 15 bases in between. Per germline, CDR1 MNHEY and CDR2 SMNVEV (reference sequence). CDR3: CASSSGFGKADTQYF. The CDR3 DNA sequence: TGTGCCAGCAGTTCCGGATTCGGGAAAGCAGATACGCAGTATTTT.